These 26 T cell receptor beta chains came from one sample sequenced in a study of blood T cells in healthy people across ages. A second PCR of roughly 7 to 11 cycles used a sample-barcoded 5' primer and a J-beta primer mix. MiXCR was run by TCRdb on the 5' RACE reads, yielding one entry per CDR3 protein. This sample has some 560,000 distinct CDR3 sequences, with roughly a quarter found just once. The same sample was also studied in work on T cells of mothers and their children.

What was sequenced was blood. The receptors stem from a boy aged 2 to 10 in good health.

This sequence joins TRBV20-1 and TRBJ2-1; possible D gene TRBD1, 6 bases. With 7 bases removed from V and 9 bases from J, the gap between germline ends came to 13 bases. The CDR3 is made up of 11 amino acids. Germline V CDR1 and CDR2: DFQATT, SNEGSKA (reference sequence). Here the CDR3 DNA reads TGCAGTGTAACAGGGAGCACTGAGCAGTTCTTC. As protein: CSVTGSTEQFF.

Only a few counts were recorded for this clonotype. The chain recombines TRBV7-9 with TRBJ2-3; weak D call: TRBD2 (5 bases). Germline V gene data show CDR1 as SEHNR and CDR2 as FQNEAQ (reference sequence). The CDR3 covers 15 residues. V was pared by 4 bases and J by 3 bases, with 14 bases between. CDR3 sequence reads: CASSSTNRGTDTQYF. CDR3 nucleotide sequence: TGTGCCAGCAGCTCCACCAACCGGGGAACAGATACGCAGTATTTT.

The rearrangement joins TRBV27 to TRBJ1-1, with D perhaps TRBD1 (5 bases). Germline CDR1 MNHEY, CDR2 SMNVEV (reference sequence). The V gene lost 5 bases and the J gene lost 0 bases, with 10 bases spanning the gap. The CDR3 covers 14 residues. The CDR3 sequence: CASSHNRLNTEAFF. In nucleotides, the CDR3 is TGTGCCAGCAGTCATAACAGGCTGAACACTGAAGCTTTCTTT.

V gene TRBV29-1 combines with J gene TRBJ2-3, with a tentative D call TRBD2 (6 bases). This CDR3 contains 15 residues. CDR1 is SQVTM and CDR2 is ANQGSEA in the germline V gene. V was trimmed by 5 bases and J by 1 base, leaving 16 bases between them. CDR3 protein: CSVRTTSTGTDTQYF. The DNA for the CDR3 is TGCAGCGTTCGGACTACCTCTACGGGCACAGATACGCAGTATTTT.

The chain carries TRBV5-1 and TRBJ2-5; D gene uncertain. Germline loops: CDR1 SGHRS, CDR2 YFSETQ. CDR3 size: 12 residues. Trimming took 1 base from V and 4 from J, leaving 5 bases between them. The CDR3 nucleotides are TGCGCCAGCAGCTTGAACAGAGAGACCCAGTACTTC. Amino acid sequence: CASSLNRETQYF.

The chain is built from TRBV10-3 and TRBJ2-5; TRBD2 matches at 10 bases. The J call is in doubt because the DNA end fits TRBJ2-7 better. Looked up from germline, CDR1 is ENHRY and CDR2 is SYGVKD. The CDR3 has 13 residues. The CDR3 here is CAISASGGYEQYF. CDR3 coding DNA: TGTGCCATCAGCGCTAGCGGGGGTTACGAGCAGTACTTC.

This clonotype was seen a handful of times. This sequence joins TRBV20-1 and TRBJ2-7, with 8 bases identical to TRBD1. This CDR3 region has 15 residues. Germline V gives CDR1 DFQATT, CDR2 SNEGSKA (reference sequence). Germline trimming cut 3 bases from V and 0 bases from J; bases unmatched to any gene: 7. Here the CDR3 DNA reads TGCAGTGCTAGTTCCGCCGGGACAGGCTCCTACGAGCAGTACTTC. It yields the protein CSASSAGTGSYEQYF.

The chain uses TRBV7-4 and TRBJ1-1, with 7 bases that match TRBD1. Germline CDR1 SGHVT, CDR2 SQSDAQ. J gave up 2 bases and V 11 bases, and 5 bases lay outside the gene matches. The CDR3 extends over 12 amino acids. CDR3: CACHRGNTEAFF. The CDR3 coding sequence is TGTGCCTGCCACAGGGGAAACACTGAAGCTTTCTTT.

This clonotype was seen a handful of times. J is TRBJ2-1 and V is TRBV19; 7 positions agree with TRBD1. V dropped 5 bases and J dropped 5; count of bases not matched to a gene: 9. CDR1 is LNHDA and CDR2 is SQIVND in the germline V gene (reference sequence). The CDR3 contains 15 residues. This CDR3 is CASSPGWTGNNEQFF. CDR3 DNA: TGTGCCAGTAGTCCCGGTTGGACAGGTAACAATGAGCAGTTCTTC.

V is TRBV7-8 and J is TRBJ2-3, with 9 nucleotides matching TRBD2. V trimming: 4 bases; J trimming: 5 bases; junction bases outside the gene matches: 7. The V gene's germline CDR1 is SGHVS and CDR2 FQNEAQ. This CDR3 spans 15 amino acids. This chain's CDR3 is CASSSIAGEIDTQYF. DNA for the CDR3: TGTGCCAGCAGCTCGATAGCGGGAGAAATAGATACGCAGTATTTT.

In this sample, this clonotype turned up a few times. This chain uses TRBV5-1 with TRBJ2-7; TRBD2 matches at 10 bases. Per germline, CDR1 SGHRS and CDR2 YFSETQ. The CDR3 sequence is 18 residues long. V gave up 2 bases and J gave up 3 bases; unmatched junction bases: 14. CDR3 protein: CASSFKSLAGVRGYEQYF. For the CDR3, the DNA is TGCGCCAGCAGCTTCAAGTCGCTAGCGGGAGTTAGGGGCTACGAGCAGTACTTC. Combining the CDR3 with reference TRBV5-1 and TRBJ2-7 gives the whole variable domain KAGVTQTPRYLIKTRGQQVTLSCSPISGHRSVSWYQQTPGQGLQFLFEYFSETQRNKGNFPGRFSGRQFSNSRSEMNVSTLELGDSALYLCASSFKSLAGVRGYEQYFGPGTRLTVT.

The J gene is TRBJ2-5, the V gene TRBV7-7; a possible D gene is TRBD2 (6 bases). CDR1 and CDR2 (germline): SSHAT, FNYEAQ (reference sequence). Trimming pared 1 base from V and 2 bases from J, leaving 23 bases between. The CDR3 extends over 19 amino acids. The CDR3 DNA reads as TGTGCCAGCAGCTTAGGAAGGGGTTCCGGGAGCCACGTTCAAGAGACCCAGTACTTC. Encoded protein: CASSLGRGSGSHVQETQYF. Together with reference TRBV7-7 and TRBJ2-5, the CDR3 gives the full variable domain: GAGVSQSPRYKVTKRGQDVTLRCDPISSHATLYWYQQALGQGPEFLTYFNYEAQPDKSGLPSDRFSAERPEGSISTLTIQRTEQRDSAMYRCASSLGRGSGSHVQETQYFGPGTRLLVL.

As regards this clonotype: As the CDR3 is not closed by the conserved phenylalanine or tryptophan, this likely results from a read error. The genes are TRBV20-1 and TRBJ1-4, with D perhaps matching TRBD1 (5 bases). Trimming removed 0 bases at V and 7 bases at J, with 9 bases between. Germline lookup yields CDR1 DFQATT and CDR2 SNEGSKA (reference sequence). The CDR3 has 13 amino acids. CDR3 sequence: CSAREWGTEKLFS. CDR3 nucleotides: TGCAGTGCTAGAGAGTGGGGGACTGAAAAACTGTTTTCT.

This clonotype was recorded a few times. The V call is TRBV25-1, the J call TRBJ2-5; TRBD2 is a possible D gene (5 bases). The J call may be mistaken, given a closer DNA end match to TRBJ2-7. The CDR3 is made up of 15 amino acids. Germline values: CDR1 MGHDK, CDR2 SYGVNS. The CDR3 nucleotides are TGTGCCAGCAGCGAACCTTCGGGGAATCAATACGAGCAGTACTTC. It is translated as CASSEPSGNQYEQYF.

J is TRBJ2-2 and V is TRBV29-1; a weak D match, TRBD2 (6 bases). This CDR3 region has 12 residues. Germline assignment: CDR1 SQVTM and CDR2 ANQGSEA. Trimming cost V 4 bases and J 6 bases, with 9 bases left between them. The CDR3 bases are TGCAGCGTTGGCCCGGGGGCCGGGGAGCTGTTTTTT. Its protein product is CSVGPGAGELFF.

This clonotype has just a few counts. DNA of the CDR3: TGTGCCTGGAGCCGTCCAAGGGCCAATGAGCAGTTCTTC. It translates to CAWSRPRANEQFF. The rearrangement links TRBV30 to TRBJ2-1; D remains unclear. Germline-derived CDR1 and CDR2 are GTSNPN and SVGIG (reference sequence). Trimming pared 3 bases from V and 6 bases from J, leaving 12 bases between. The CDR3 length is 13 residues.

This clonotype has a count of ten or more. This sequence joins TRBV5-4 and TRBJ1-2, with a possible D match to TRBD1 (5 bases). Trimming took off 0 bases at V and 3 bases at J, with 9 bases between the two ends. The CDR3 totals 14 residues. Germline-derived CDR1 and CDR2 are SGHNT and YYREEE (reference sequence). Here the CDR3 DNA reads TGTGCCAGCAGCTTGGGGGCGACAGACTATGGCTACACCTTC. This gives the protein CASSLGATDYGYTF.

This clonotype was seen at least ten times. This chain connects TRBV6-5 to TRBJ2-5; 10 bases are shared with TRBD2. The germline gives CDR1 MNHEY, CDR2 SVGAGI. The CDR3 runs 15 residues. J gave up 3 bases and V 2 bases, and 3 bases lay outside the gene matches. This chain's CDR3 is CASSYGLAGEETQYF. CDR3 nucleotide sequence: TGTGCCAGCAGTTACGGGCTAGCGGGAGAAGAGACCCAGTACTTC.

The genes are TRBV5-1 and TRBJ1-2, with D perhaps matching TRBD1 (6 bases). CDR1 is SGHRS, CDR2 YFSETQ, per germline. Trimming took 4 bases from V and 8 from J, leaving 18 bases between them. This CDR3 is built from 14 residues. CDR3 sequence: CASSVLQPGAGYTF. The DNA for the CDR3 is TGCGCCAGCAGCGTCTTACAGCCAGGGGCCGGCTACACCTTC.

The V gene is TRBV10-3, the J gene TRBJ1-2, with 8 bases aligning to TRBD1. The CDR3 spans 16 residues. Germline trimming cut 0 bases from V and 5 bases from J; bases unmatched to any gene: 8. Germline assignment: CDR1 ENHRY and CDR2 SYGVKD. The DNA for the CDR3 is TGTGCCATCAGTGAGTCACTAAGGACAGGGAGGTATGGCTACACCTTC. It codes for CAISESLRTGRYGYTF.

This clonotype was seen a few times. The chain links TRBV29-1 to TRBJ2-5, with 10 positions matching TRBD1. The better agreement between TRBJ2-7 and the DNA end casts doubt on the J call. Germline V gene lookup returns CDR1 SQVTM and CDR2 ANQGSEA. The CDR3 is 15 residues long. CDR3 sequence (DNA): TGCAGCGTTGTGTCCCCCGGGACAGGGGAAGGCGAGCAGTACTTC. This translates into CSVVSPGTGEGEQYF.

This clonotype was seen a few times. The V and J genes are TRBV20-1 and TRBJ1-6; weak D call: TRBD1 (5 bases). Germline values: CDR1 DFQATT, CDR2 SNEGSKA (reference sequence). The CDR3 extends over 12 amino acids. Deletions cut 1 base from V and 14 bases from J, with 12 bases between. The CDR3 DNA sequence: TGCAGTGCTAGAGCGGGGGAATTGACCCTCCACTTT. It is translated as CSARAGELTLHF.

The chain has TRBV20-1 and TRBJ2-3; 10 nucleotides agree with TRBD2. Germline V CDR1 and CDR2: DFQATT, SNEGSKA (reference sequence). With 4 bases clipped from V and 4 bases from J, the junction kept 5 bases outside the gene matches. The CDR3 has 14 amino acids. CDR3 sequence: CSATLAGVADTQYF. The DNA for the CDR3 is TGCAGTGCTACCCTAGCGGGAGTTGCAGATACGCAGTATTTT.

The chain employs TRBV7-9 and TRBJ2-2, with TRBD1 matching 9 bases. This CDR3 has 14 residues. The germline CDR1 and CDR2 sequences are SEHNR and FQNEAQ (reference sequence). Trimming removed 5 bases from V and 5 bases from J; junction bases left unmatched: 3. CDR3: CASSATGGTGELFF. CDR3 sequence (DNA): TGTGCCAGCAGCGCGACAGGGGGGACCGGGGAGCTGTTTTTT. Full variable domain (missing parts from reference TRBV7-9 and TRBJ2-2): DTGVSQNPRHKITKRGQNVTFRCDPISEHNRLYWYRQTLGQGPEFLTYFQNEAQLEKSRLLSDRFSAERPKGSFSTLEIQRTEQGDSAMYLCASSATGGTGELFFGEGSRLTVL.

This clonotype turned up a few times. V and J are TRBV7-9 and TRBJ1-2; no clear D gene. The CDR3 is 12 amino acids. V lost 1 base, J lost 3 bases, and 3 bases lay in between. From germline, CDR1 is SEHNR and CDR2 FQNEAQ (reference sequence). This CDR3 is CASSLVDYGYTF. CDR3 coding DNA: TGTGCCAGCAGCTTAGTGGACTATGGCTACACCTTC.

This clonotype has more than one count but fewer than ten. This chain connects TRBV7-2 to TRBJ2-5; 9 bases match TRBD2. The germline gives CDR1 SGHTA, CDR2 FQGNSA. Trimming at V came to 6 bases and at J to 2 bases, leaving 7 bases not matched to a gene. This CDR3 contains 15 residues. The CDR3 spells CASRHTSGPQETQYF. CDR3 DNA sequence: TGTGCCAGCAGACACACTAGCGGGCCGCAAGAGACCCAGTACTTC.